This T cell receptor beta chain was obtained from a study of blood T cells in healthy people across ages. V shed 5 bases, J shed 9 bases, and the junction held 14 bases outside the gene matches. This CDR3 region has 14 residues. In germline, CDR1 is SQVTM, CDR2 ANQGSEA. Primed by a sample-barcoded 5' primer and a J-beta primer mix, a second PCR proceeded for 7 to 11 cycles. A template-switch adaptor with 12 random nucleotides tagged each cDNA molecule. TCRdb recomputed calls from the 5' RACE reads with MiXCR, one row per CDR3 protein. The data show 800,000 to 1,000,000 distinct CDR3 sequences, around 46% seen once. Study-wide results and limits: The recorded TCR beta diversity per million T cells decreased in a roughly linear manner with age.

Regarding this clonotype: Its antigen is unknown.

The sequence derives from a man under 40 in good health. The chain recombines TRBV29-1 with TRBJ2-3; the match to TRBD1 covers 7 bases. The sample consisted of blood. The CDR3 DNA reads as TGCAGCGTTCCCGGGACAGCTGTCCTAGCAACGCAGTATTTT. Amino acid sequence: CSVPGTAVLATQYF.